This T cell receptor (beta chain) was sequenced for a study of control samples from healthy donors and cancer patients. The length of the CDR3 is 14 residues. Germline CDR1 and CDR2: MNHEY and SVGAGI. Trimming stripped 0 bases from V and 3 bases from J, with 8 bases between. Libraries were prepared by immunoSEQ multiplex PCR; TCRdb keeps only in-frame clonotypes and omits some of them. This repertoire shows fewer than 150,000 clones, 75% to 95% found once; its top ten account for roughly 2.5%. The rearrangement links TRBV6-5 to TRBJ1-2; possibly TRBD1 for D (5 bases). The receptor was derived from a man aged 18 to 30 in good health. Sample: blood. This chain's CDR3 is CASSYSMGDYGYTF. The CDR3 DNA sequence: TGTGCCAGCAGTTACTCGATGGGGGACTATGGCTACACCTTC.